This T cell receptor beta chain was observed in a study of T cell repertoires in cytomegalovirus infection. The study, taken as a whole, reports: Using cumulative public TCR beta family frequency, the authors identified those who carried CMV together with the relevant HLA.

MiXCR was run by TCRdb on the reads, yielding one entry per CDR3 protein. The sample has about 830,000 distinct CDR3 sequences; approximately 32% are singletons. Turning to this clonotype: As yet, its antigen is unknown.

The source material was cultured CD8+ T cells from PBMCs, sampled from culture after CMV antigen stimulation. This TCR was recovered from a human donor in good health (CMV status not recorded). Some clones in this sample may be carry-over from other donors' samples.

The CDR3, as DNA: TGTGCCAGCAGTACCCGGGACAGCCTTATATATGGCTACACCTTC. It is translated as CASSTRDSLIYGYTF. The V and J genes are TRBV27 and TRBJ1-2; TRBD1 matches 7 bases. CDR1 and CDR2 from the germline V gene are MNHEY and SMNVEV (reference sequence). The CDR3 has 15 amino acids. The junction had 11 bases not matched to a gene; V was cut back by 5 bases and J by 5 bases.